This TCR beta chain comes out of a study of shared clonotypes between healthy human individuals. Points from the study as a whole: Apart from blood, nothing was sampled; tissue repertoires likely differ. Clonotypes that were shared across four donors made up 4% to 6% of naive CD4 clonotypes.

About this clone itself: Its cognate antigen is unknown.

Method: immunoSEQ multiplex PCR; TCRdb's copy keeps in-frame clones and lacks some. The repertoire holds some 2.1 million clones, around 95% seen once, with about 1.7% in the top ten. The CDR3 has 14 residues. Germline CDR1 reads MDHEN; CDR2 reads SYDVKM. J gave up 6 bases and V 10 bases, and 11 bases lay outside the gene matches. CD8 cells classed as naive were CD45RO-negative and positively selected for CCR7, excluding terminally differentiated effector memory CD45RA+ cells. Caucasian adults residing in Nashville, Tennessee made up all the donors. Source material: naive CD8+ T cells from PBMCs. The sequence was obtained from a man aged 18 to 30 in good health. Some clones in this sample may be carry-over from other donors' samples. This sequence joins TRBV28 and TRBJ2-3, with TRBD2 matching over 9 bases. The CDR3 nucleotides read TGTGCCACCCTAGCGGGGCCCAGTTTGGATACGCAGTATTTT. Encoded protein: CATLAGPSLDTQYF.